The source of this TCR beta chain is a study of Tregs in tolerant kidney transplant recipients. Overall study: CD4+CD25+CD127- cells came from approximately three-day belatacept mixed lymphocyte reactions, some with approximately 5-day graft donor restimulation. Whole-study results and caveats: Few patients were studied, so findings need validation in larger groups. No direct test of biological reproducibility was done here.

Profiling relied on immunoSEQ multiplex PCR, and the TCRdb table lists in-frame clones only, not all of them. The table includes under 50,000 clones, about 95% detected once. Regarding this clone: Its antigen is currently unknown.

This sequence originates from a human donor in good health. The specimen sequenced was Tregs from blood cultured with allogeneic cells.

The CDR3 DNA reads as TGTGCCAGCTCACCACCGGAGGGACTTATCAACCGCAATGAGCAGTTCTTC. Translated, it gives CASSPPEGLINRNEQFF. The V call is TRBV18, the J call TRBJ2-1; TRBD2 is a possible D gene (6 bases). CDR3 length equals 17 residues. Germline V lookup: CDR1 KGHSH, CDR2 LQKENI. V was clipped by 0 bases and J by 6 bases, with 18 bases between them.